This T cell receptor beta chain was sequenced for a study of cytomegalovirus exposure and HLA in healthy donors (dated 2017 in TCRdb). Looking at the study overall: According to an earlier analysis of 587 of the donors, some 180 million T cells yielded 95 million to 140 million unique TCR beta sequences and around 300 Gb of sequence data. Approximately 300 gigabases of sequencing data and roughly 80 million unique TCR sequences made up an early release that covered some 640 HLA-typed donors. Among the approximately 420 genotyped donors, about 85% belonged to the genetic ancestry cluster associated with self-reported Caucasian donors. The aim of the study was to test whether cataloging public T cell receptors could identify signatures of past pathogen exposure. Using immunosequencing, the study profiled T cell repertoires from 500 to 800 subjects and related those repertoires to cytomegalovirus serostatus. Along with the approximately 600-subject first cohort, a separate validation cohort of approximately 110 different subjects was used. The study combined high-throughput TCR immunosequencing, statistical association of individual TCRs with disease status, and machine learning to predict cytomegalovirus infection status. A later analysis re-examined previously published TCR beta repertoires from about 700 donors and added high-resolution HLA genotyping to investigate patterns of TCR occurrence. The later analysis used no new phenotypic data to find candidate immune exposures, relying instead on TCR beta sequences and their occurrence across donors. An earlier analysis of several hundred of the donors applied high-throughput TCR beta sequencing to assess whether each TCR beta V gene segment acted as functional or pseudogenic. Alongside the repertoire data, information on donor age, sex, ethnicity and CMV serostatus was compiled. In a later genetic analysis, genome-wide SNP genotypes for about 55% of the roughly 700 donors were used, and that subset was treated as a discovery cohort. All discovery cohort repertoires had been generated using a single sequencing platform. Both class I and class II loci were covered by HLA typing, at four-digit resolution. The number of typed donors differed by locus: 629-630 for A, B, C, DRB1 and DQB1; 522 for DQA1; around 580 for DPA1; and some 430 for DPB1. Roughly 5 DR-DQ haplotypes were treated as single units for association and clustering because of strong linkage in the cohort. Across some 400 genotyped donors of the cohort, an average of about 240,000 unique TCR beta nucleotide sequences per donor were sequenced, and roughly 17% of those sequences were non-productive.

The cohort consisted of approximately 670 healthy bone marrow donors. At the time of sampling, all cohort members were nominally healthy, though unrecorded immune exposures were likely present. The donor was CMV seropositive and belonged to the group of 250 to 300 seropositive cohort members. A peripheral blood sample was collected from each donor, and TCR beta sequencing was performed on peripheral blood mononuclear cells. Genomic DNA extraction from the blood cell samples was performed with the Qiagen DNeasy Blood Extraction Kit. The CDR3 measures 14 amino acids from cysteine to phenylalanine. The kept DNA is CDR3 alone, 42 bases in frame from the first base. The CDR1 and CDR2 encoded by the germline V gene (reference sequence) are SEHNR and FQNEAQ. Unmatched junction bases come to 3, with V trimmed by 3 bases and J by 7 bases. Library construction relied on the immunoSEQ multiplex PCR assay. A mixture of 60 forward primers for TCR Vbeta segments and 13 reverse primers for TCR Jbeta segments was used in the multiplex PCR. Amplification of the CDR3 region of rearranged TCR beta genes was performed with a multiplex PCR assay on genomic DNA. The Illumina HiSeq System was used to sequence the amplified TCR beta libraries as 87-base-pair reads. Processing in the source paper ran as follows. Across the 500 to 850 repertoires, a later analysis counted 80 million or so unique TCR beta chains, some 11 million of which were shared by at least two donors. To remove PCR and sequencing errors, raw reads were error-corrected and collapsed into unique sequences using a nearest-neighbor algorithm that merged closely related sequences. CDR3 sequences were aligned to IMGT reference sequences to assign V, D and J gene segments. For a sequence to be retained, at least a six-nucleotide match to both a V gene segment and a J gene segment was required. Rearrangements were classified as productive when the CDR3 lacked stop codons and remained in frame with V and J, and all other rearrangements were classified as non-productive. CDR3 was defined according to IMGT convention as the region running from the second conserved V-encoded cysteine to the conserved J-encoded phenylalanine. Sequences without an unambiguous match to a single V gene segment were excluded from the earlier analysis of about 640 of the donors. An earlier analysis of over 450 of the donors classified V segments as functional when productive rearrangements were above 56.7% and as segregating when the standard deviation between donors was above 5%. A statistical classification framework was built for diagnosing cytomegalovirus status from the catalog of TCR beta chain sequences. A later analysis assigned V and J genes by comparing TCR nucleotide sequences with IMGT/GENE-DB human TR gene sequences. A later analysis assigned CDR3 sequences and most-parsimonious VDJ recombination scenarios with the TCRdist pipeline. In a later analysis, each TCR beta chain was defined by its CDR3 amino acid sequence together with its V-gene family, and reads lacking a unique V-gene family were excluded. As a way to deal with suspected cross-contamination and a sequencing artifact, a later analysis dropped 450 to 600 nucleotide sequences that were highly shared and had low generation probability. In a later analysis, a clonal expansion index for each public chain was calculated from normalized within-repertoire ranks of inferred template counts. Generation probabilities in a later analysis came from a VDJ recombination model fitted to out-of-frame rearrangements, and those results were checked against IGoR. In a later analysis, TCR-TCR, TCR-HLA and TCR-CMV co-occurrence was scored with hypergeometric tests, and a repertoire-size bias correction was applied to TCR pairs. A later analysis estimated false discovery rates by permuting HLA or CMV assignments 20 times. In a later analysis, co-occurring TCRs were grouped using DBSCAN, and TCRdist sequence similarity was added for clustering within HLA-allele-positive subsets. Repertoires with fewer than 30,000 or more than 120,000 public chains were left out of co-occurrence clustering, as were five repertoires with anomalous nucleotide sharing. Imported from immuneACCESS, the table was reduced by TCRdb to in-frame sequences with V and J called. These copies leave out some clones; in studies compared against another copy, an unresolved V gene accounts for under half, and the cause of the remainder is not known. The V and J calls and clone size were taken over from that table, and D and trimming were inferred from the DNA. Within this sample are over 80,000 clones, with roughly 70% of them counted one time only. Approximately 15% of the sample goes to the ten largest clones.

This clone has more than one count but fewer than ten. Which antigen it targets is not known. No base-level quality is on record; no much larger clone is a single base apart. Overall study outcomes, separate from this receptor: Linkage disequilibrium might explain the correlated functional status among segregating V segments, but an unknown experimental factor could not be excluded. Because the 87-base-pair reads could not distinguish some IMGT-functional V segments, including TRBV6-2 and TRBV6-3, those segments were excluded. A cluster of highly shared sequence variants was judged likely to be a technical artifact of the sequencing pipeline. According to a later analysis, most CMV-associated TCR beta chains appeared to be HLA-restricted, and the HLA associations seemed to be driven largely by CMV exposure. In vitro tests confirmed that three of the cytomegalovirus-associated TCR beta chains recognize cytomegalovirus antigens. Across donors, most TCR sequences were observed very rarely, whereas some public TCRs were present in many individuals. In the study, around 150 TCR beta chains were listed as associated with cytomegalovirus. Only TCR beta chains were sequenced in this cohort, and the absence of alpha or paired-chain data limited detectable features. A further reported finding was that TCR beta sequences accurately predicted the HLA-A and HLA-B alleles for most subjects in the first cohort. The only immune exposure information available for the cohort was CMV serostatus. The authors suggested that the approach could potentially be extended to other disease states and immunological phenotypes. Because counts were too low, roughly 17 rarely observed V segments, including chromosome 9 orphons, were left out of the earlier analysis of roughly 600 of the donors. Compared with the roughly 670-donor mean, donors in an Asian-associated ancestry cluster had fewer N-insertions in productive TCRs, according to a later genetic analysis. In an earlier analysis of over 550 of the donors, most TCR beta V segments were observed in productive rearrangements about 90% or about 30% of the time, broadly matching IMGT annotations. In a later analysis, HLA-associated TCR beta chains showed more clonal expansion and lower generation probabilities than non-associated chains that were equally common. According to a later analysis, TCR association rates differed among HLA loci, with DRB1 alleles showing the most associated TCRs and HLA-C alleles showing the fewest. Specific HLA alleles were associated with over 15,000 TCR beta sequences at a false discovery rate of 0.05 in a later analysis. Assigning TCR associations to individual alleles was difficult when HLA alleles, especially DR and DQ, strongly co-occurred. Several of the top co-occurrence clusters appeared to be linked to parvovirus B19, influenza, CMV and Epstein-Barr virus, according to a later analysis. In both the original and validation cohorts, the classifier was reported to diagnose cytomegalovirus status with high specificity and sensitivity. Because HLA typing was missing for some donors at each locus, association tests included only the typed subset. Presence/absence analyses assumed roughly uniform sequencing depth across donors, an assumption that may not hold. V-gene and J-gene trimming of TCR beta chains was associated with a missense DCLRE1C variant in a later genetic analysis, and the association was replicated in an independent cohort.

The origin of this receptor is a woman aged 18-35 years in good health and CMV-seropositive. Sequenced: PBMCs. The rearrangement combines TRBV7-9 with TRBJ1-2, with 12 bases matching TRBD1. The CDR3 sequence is CASSFRDRGLGYTF. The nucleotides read TGTGCCAGCAGCTTCCGGGACAGGGGGCTTGGCTACACCTTC.